The 19 T cell receptor beta chains in this list originate from one sample, sequenced in a study of cytomegalovirus exposure and HLA in healthy donors. The PCR ran on 60 Vbeta and 13 Jbeta primers. TCRdb's copy holds only in-frame clones and misses some; the assay was immunoSEQ multiplex PCR. The sample contains around 190,000 clones, 65% to 85% of which appear only once. Material: PBMCs. These TCRs come from a woman aged 25 to 39 in good health and CMV-seronegative.

V usage is TRBV5-1 and J usage is TRBJ1-1; no clear D gene. This CDR3 contains 14 residues. With 6 bases removed from V and 0 bases from J, the gap between germline ends came to 12 bases. Looked up from germline, CDR1 is SGHRS and CDR2 is YFSETQ. CDR3 sequence reads: CASKYTGMNTEAFF. CDR3 in DNA: TGCGCCAGCAAATATACGGGGATGAACACTGAAGCTTTCTTT.

The chain employs TRBV20-1 and TRBJ1-1; D unclear. V lost 5 bases and J 5 bases, leaving 9 bases between the germline ends. Germline CDR1 DFQATT, CDR2 SNEGSKA (reference sequence). This CDR3 has 11 amino acids. The CDR3, as DNA: TGCAGTGCTCGCCGGGAGACTGAAGCTTTCTTT. Translated, it gives CSARRETEAFF.

The V gene is TRBV6-5, the J gene TRBJ2-1; tentative D call: TRBD2 (6 bases). The ends were cut back, 2 bases at V and 10 bases at J, with 12 bases in the middle. CDR3 length equals 13 residues. Germline-derived CDR1 and CDR2 are MNHEY and SVGAGI. The DNA of the CDR3 is TGTGCCAGCAGTTACGCGGGGAGCCACGAGCAGTTCTTC. This codes for CASSYAGSHEQFF.

CDR3 residues: CAISSGTGGYNEQFF. The CDR3 bases are TGTGCCATCAGCTCCGGGACAGGGGGCTACAATGAGCAGTTCTTC. The chain joins TRBV10-3 to TRBJ2-1, with TRBD1 matching over 11 bases. The CDR3 spans 15 residues. V gave up 6 bases and J gave up 3 bases; unmatched junction bases: 4. The germline gives CDR1 ENHRY, CDR2 SYGVKD.

The V call is TRBV10-2, the J call TRBJ1-4; the match to TRBD1 covers 10 bases. V was clipped by 2 bases and J by 8 bases; unmatched bases: 5. This CDR3 is built from 15 residues. Germline CDR1 is WSHSY and CDR2 is SAAADI. CDR3 sequence (DNA): TGCGCCAGCAGTGAGAAGGGACAGGGGTGGGAAAAACTGTTTTTT. This codes for CASSEKGQGWEKLFF.

Details on this clone: One end of the junction is discordant with germline, which a read error may explain. The J gene is TRBJ2-7, the V gene TRBV7-9; 9 nucleotides agree with TRBD1. The CDR3 covers 18 residues. Germline V gene data show CDR1 as SEHNR and CDR2 as FQNEAQ (reference sequence). The DNA for the CDR3 is TGTTCCAGCAGCAAACCAACCTCCGGGACAGGGTCCTCCTACGAGCAGTACTTC. It codes for CSSSKPTSGTGSSYEQYF.

This chain joins TRBV21-1 and TRBJ1-1. TRBV21-1 is recorded as a pseudogene. There are 16 residues in the CDR3. The CDR3 DNA follows: TGTGCCAGCAGCAAAAAAGGGTGGCGGGGAAGCACTGAAGCTTTCTTT. It specifies CASSKKGWRGSTEAFF.

The chain employs TRBV30 and TRBJ2-1; 7 bases match TRBD1. V lost 4 bases, J lost 6 bases, and 0 bases stayed unmatched. The length of the CDR3 is 11 residues. The germline gives CDR1 GTSNPN, CDR2 SVGIG (reference sequence). CDR3 sequence: CAWTGGNEQFF. CDR3 nucleotides: TGTGCCTGGACAGGGGGCAATGAGCAGTTCTTC.

As for this clone: An end of the junction does not agree with germline; a read error may underlie this. The J gene is TRBJ2-1, the V gene TRBV7-7; TRBD2 aligns across 8 bases. Germline V gene sequence: CDR1 SSHAT, CDR2 FNYEAQ (reference sequence). CDR3 length equals 13 residues. CDR3 in amino acids: CASSPGLDNEQFF. Written as DNA, the CDR3 is TGTGCTAGCAGTCCGGGACTAGACAATGAGCAGTTCTTC. The full variable domain, in which reference TRBV7-7 and TRBJ2-1 provide the parts outside the CDR3, is GAGVSQSPRYKVTKRGQDVTLRCDPISSHATLYWYQQALGQGPEFLTYFNYEAQPDKSGLPSDRFSAERPEGSISTLTIQRTEQRDSAMYRCASSPGLDNEQFFGPGTRLTVL.

This chain links TRBV7-8 with TRBJ1-5, with 7 bases identical to TRBD1. This CDR3 is 17 amino acids long. Germline assignment: CDR1 SGHVS and CDR2 FQNEAQ. The trim removed 5 bases at V and 3 bases at J, leaving 13 bases unmatched. The CDR3 loop is CASSTHDREYINQPQHF. Written as DNA, the CDR3 is TGTGCCAGCAGCACCCACGACAGGGAATATATCAATCAGCCCCAGCATTTT. Complete variable domain (other parts from reference TRBV7-8 and TRBJ1-5): GAGVSQSPRYKVAKRGQDVALRCDPISGHVSLFWYQQALGQGPEFLTYFQNEAQLDKSGLPSDRFFAERPEGSVSTLKIQRTQQEDSAVYLCASSTHDREYINQPQHFGDGTRLSIL.

The chain recombines TRBV6-5 with TRBJ1-2; 7 bases line up with TRBD1. V lost 5 bases, J lost 5 bases, and 8 bases stayed unmatched. CDR3 length: 14 residues. Germline V gene lookup returns CDR1 MNHEY and CDR2 SVGAGI. The CDR3: CASSRQGEFYGYTF. The CDR3 bases are TGTGCCAGCAGTCGACAGGGCGAGTTTTATGGCTACACCTTC.

The rearrangement links TRBV28 to TRBJ2-7, with unresolved D. With 5 bases removed from V and 7 bases from J, the gap between germline ends came to 9 bases. Germline V lookup: CDR1 MDHEN, CDR2 SYDVKM. This CDR3 comprises 11 residues. CDR3 DNA: TGTGCCAGCAGTCGCCGCGAGGAGCAGTACTTC. Translation: CASSRREEQYF.

The chain uses TRBV10-3 and TRBJ2-7, with 7 bases that match TRBD1. V shed 0 bases, J shed 3 bases, and the junction held 2 bases outside the gene matches. Germline values: CDR1 ENHRY, CDR2 SYGVKD. CDR3 length: 14 amino acids. CDR3 loop: CAISESGQSYEQYF. The DNA for the CDR3 is TGTGCCATCAGTGAGTCGGGACAGAGCTACGAGCAGTACTTC.

The chain joins TRBV7-9 to TRBJ2-2; D is unclear. CDR1 and CDR2 from the germline V gene are SEHNR and FQNEAQ (reference sequence). The CDR3 spans 16 residues. Trimming shortened V by 5 bases and J by 1 base, and 14 bases separated the two germline ends. The CDR3 spells CASSLPPRRNTGELFF. The CDR3 DNA is TGTGCCAGCAGCCTTCCGCCCAGGCGGAACACCGGGGAGCTGTTTTTT.

This chain joins TRBV7-9 and TRBJ2-4; tentative D call: TRBD2 (6 bases). CDR3 length: 14 amino acids. Germline V gene sequence: CDR1 SEHNR, CDR2 FQNEAQ (reference sequence). V was cut by 2 bases and J by 5 bases, with 10 bases left in between. In nucleotides, the CDR3 is TGTGCCAGCAGCTTAAGGTGGGGGGAAAACATTCAGTACTTC. This encodes CASSLRWGENIQYF. Together with reference TRBV7-9 and TRBJ2-4, the CDR3 gives the full variable domain: DTGVSQNPRHKITKRGQNVTFRCDPISEHNRLYWYRQTLGQGPEFLTYFQNEAQLEKSRLLSDRFSAERPKGSFSTLEIQRTEQGDSAMYLCASSLRWGENIQYFGAGTRLSVL.

A few counts support this clone. The chain couples TRBV5-1 to TRBJ1-1; perhaps TRBD1 as D (5 bases). The CDR3 consists of 14 residues. The germline V gene has CDR1 SGHRS and CDR2 YFSETQ. Trimming cost V 3 bases and J 1 base, with 10 bases left between them. In DNA, the CDR3 is TGCGCCAGCAGCTGGGGGACTCAGAACACTGAAGCTTTCTTT. Protein sequence: CASSWGTQNTEAFF.

The rearrangement joins TRBV29-1 to TRBJ1-1, with D possibly matching TRBD1 (6 bases). The V and J ends lost 5 bases and 5 bases respectively, with 15 bases between them. Germline CDR1 is SQVTM and CDR2 is ANQGSEA. The CDR3 length is 13 residues. Here the CDR3 reads CSVPGAIWTEAFF. The DNA for the CDR3 is TGCAGCGTTCCAGGGGCCATTTGGACTGAAGCTTTCTTT.

This clone was observed a handful of times. The V gene is TRBV28, the J gene TRBJ1-5; D is uncertain. The CDR3 runs 13 residues. From germline, CDR1 is MDHEN and CDR2 SYDVKM. V was shortened by 2 bases and J by 2 bases, with 4 bases between the two germline ends. Here the CDR3 reads CASSLHRNQPQHF. CDR3 sequence (DNA): TGTGCCAGCAGTTTACATCGCAATCAGCCCCAGCATTTT. Looking up the rest from reference TRBV28 and TRBJ1-5 gives the full variable domain: DVKVTQSSRYLVKRTGEKVFLECVQDMDHENMFWYRQDPGLGLRLIYFSYDVKMKEKGDIPEGYSVSREKKERFSLILESASTNQTSMYLCASSLHRNQPQHFGDGTRLSIL.

The V gene is TRBV5-6, the J gene TRBJ2-3, with D maybe TRBD1 (5 bases). The germline V and J ends were trimmed by 0 bases and 10 bases, with 12 bases remaining between them. The CDR3 has 13 residues. Germline V lookup: CDR1 SGHDT, CDR2 YYEEEE. DNA of the CDR3: TGTGCCAGCAGCTTGGGGGCTGAAGGGGCGCAGTATTTT. This gives the protein CASSLGAEGAQYF.